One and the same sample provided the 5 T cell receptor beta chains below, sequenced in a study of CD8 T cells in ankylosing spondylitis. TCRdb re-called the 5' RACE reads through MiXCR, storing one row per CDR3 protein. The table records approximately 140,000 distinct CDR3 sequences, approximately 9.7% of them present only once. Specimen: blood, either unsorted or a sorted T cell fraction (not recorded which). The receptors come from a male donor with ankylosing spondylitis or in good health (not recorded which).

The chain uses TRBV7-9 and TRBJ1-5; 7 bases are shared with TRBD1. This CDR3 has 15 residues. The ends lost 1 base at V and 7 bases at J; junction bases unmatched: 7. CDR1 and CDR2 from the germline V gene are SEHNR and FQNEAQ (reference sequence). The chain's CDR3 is CASSLGTGSQQPQHF. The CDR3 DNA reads TGTGCCAGCAGCTTAGGGACAGGCTCGCAGCAGCCCCAGCATTTT.

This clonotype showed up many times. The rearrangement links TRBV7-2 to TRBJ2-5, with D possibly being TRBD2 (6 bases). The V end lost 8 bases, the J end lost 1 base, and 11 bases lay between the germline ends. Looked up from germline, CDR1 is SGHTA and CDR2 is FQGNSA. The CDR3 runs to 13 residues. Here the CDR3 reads CASGGGAQETQYF. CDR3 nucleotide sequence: TGTGCCAGCGGGGGAGGCGCCCAAGAGACCCAGTACTTC.

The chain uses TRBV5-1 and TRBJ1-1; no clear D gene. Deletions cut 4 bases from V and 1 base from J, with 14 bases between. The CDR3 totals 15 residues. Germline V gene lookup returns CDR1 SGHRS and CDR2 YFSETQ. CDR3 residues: CASSARGFRNTEAFF. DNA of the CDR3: TGCGCCAGCAGCGCTCGAGGGTTTCGGAACACTGAAGCTTTCTTT.

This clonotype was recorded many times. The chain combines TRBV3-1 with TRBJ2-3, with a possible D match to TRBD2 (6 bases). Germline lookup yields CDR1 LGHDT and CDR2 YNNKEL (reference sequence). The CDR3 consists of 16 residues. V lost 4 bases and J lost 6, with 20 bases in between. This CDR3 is CASSLELRGVGDTQYF. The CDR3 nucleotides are TGTGCCAGCAGCCTTGAACTGCGGGGAGTGGGGGATACGCAGTATTTT.

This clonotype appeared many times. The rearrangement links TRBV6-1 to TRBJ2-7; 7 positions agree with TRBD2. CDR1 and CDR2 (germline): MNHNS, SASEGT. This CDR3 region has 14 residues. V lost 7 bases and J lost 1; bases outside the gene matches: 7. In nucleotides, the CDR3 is TGTGCCAGCAAGCGAGTCGGGGGGTCCTACGAGCAGTACTTC. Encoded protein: CASKRVGGSYEQYF.